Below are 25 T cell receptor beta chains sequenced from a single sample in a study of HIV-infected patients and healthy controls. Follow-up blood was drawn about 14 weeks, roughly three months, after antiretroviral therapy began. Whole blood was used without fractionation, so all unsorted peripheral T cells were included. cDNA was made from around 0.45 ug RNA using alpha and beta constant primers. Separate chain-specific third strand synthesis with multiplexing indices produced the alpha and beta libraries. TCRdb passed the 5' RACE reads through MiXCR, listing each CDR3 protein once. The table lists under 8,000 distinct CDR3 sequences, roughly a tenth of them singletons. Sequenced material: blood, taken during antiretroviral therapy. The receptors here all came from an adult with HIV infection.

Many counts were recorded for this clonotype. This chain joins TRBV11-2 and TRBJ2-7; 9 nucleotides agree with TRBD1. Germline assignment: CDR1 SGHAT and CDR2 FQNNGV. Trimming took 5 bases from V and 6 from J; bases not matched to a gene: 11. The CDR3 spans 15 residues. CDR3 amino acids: CASSPQSVQGAEQYF. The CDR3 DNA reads TGTGCCAGCAGCCCCCAAAGTGTACAGGGGGCCGAGCAGTACTTC.

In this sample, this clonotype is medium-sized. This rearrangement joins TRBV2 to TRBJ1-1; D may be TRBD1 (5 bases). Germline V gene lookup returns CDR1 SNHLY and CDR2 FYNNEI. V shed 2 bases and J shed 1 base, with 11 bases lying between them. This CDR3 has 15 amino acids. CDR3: CASSEFRGQNTEAFF. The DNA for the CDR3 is TGTGCCAGCAGTGAATTCCGGGGCCAGAACACTGAAGCTTTCTTT.

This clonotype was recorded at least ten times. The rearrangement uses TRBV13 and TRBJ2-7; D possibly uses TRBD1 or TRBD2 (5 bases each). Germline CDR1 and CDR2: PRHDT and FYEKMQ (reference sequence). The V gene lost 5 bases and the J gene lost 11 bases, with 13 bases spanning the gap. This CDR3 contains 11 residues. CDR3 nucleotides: TGTGCCAGCAGCCCCTTCGTGGGGGAGTACTTC. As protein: CASSPFVGEYF.

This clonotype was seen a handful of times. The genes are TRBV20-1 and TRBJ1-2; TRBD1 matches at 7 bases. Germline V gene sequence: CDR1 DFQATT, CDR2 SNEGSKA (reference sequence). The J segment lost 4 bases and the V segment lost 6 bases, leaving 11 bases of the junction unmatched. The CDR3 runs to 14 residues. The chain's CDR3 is CSAPRTDRTYGYTF. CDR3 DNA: TGCAGTGCGCCGCGTACGGACAGGACCTATGGCTACACCTTC.

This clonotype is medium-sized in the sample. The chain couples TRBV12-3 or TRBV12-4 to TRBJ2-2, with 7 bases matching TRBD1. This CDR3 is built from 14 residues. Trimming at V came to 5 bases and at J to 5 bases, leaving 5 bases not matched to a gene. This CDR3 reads CASSPQQGTGELFF. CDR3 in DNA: TGTGCCAGCAGTCCCCAACAGGGGACCGGGGAGCTGTTTTTT.

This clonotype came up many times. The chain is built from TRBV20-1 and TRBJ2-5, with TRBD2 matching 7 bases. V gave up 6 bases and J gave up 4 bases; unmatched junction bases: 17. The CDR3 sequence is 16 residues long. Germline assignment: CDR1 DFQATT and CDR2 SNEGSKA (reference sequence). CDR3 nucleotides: TGCAGTGCCCTGCGCCGGGACTACGGTGGAGGAGAGACCCAGTACTTC. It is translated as CSALRRDYGGGETQYF.

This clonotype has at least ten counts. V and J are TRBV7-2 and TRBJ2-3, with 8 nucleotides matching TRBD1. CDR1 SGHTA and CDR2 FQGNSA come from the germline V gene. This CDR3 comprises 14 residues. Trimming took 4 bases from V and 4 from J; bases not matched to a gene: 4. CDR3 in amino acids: CASSSWTGPDTQYF. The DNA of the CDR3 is TGTGCCAGCAGCTCGTGGACAGGGCCAGATACGCAGTATTTT.

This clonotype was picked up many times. The CDR3 here is CASSRAGGVDNEQFF. The CDR3 DNA follows: TGTGCCAGCAGCCGCGCCGGGGGGGTCGACAATGAGCAGTTCTTC. The chain uses TRBV3-1 and TRBJ2-1; 8 bases align to TRBD2. Germline V gene lookup returns CDR1 LGHDT and CDR2 YNNKEL (reference sequence). This CDR3 is built from 15 residues. The V and J ends lost 4 bases and 5 bases, in that order; junction bases with no gene match: 7.

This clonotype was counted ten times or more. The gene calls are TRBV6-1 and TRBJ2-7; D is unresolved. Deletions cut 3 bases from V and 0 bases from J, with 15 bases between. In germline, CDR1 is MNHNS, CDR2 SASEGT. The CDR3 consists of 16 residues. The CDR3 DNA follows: TGTGCCAGCAGTGACCTTCCCGGGCCGATCTCCTACGAGCAGTACTTC. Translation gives CASSDLPGPISYEQYF.

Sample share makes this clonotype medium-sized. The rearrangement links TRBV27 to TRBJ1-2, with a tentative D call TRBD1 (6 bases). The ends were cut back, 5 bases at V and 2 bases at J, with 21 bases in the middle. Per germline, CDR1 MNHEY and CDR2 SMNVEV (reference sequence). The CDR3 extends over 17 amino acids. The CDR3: CASSPLGKGQGNYGYTF. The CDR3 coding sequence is TGTGCCAGCAGTCCATTGGGAAAGGGGCAGGGGAACTATGGCTACACCTTC.

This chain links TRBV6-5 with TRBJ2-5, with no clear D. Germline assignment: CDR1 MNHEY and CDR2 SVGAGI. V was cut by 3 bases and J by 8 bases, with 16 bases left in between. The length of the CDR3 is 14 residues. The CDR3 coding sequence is TGTGCCAGCAGTTATTCCCAAGCAAGGGAAACCCAGTACTTC. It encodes CASSYSQARETQYF.

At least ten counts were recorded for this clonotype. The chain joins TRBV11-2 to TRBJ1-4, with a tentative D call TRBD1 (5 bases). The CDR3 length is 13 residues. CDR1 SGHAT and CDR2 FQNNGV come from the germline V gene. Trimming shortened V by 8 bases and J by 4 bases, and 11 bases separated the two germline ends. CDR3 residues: CASRGKLNEKLFF. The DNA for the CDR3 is TGTGCCAGCCGGGGCAAGCTTAATGAAAAACTGTTTTTT.

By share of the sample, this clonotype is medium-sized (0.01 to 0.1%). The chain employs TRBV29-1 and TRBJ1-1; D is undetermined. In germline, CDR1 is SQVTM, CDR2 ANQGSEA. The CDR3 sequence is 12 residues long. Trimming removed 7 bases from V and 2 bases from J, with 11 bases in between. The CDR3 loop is CSAGQLNTEAFF. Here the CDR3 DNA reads TGCAGCGCCGGGCAGTTAAACACTGAAGCTTTCTTT.

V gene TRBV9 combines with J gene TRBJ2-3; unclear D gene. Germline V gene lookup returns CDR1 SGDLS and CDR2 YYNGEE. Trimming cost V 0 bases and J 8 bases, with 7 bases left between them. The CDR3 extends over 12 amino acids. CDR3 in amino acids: CASSVVEGTQYF. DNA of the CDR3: TGTGCCAGCAGCGTAGTAGAAGGTACGCAGTATTTT.

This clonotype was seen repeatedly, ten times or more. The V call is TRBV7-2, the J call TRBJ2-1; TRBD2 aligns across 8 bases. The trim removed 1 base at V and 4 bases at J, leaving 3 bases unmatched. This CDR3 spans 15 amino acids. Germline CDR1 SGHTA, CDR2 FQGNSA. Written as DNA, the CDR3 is TGTGCCAGCAGCTTAGACGGGGGGGGTTACAATGAGCAGTTCTTC. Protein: CASSLDGGGYNEQFF.

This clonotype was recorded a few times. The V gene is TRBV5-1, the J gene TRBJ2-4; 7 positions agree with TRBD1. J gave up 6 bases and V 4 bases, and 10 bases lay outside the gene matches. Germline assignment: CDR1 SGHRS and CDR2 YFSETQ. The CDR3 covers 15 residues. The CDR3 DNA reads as TGCGCCAGCAGCCCACCGACAGGGAATCGAAACATTCAGTACTTC. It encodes CASSPPTGNRNIQYF.

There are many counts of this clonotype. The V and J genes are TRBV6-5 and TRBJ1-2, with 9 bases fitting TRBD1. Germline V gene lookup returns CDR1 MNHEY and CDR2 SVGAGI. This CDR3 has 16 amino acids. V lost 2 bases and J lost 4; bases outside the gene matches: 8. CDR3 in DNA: TGTGCCAGCAGTTACGGGAGACAGGGGGTTCGCTATGGCTACACCTTC. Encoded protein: CASSYGRQGVRYGYTF.

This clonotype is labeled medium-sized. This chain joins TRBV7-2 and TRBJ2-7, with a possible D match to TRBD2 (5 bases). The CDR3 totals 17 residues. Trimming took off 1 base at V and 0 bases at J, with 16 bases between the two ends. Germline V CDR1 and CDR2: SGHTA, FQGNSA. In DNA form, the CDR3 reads TGTGCCAGCAGCTTAGAGGTCCGGGCGGGCCGCTCCTACGAGCAGTACTTC. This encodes CASSLEVRAGRSYEQYF.

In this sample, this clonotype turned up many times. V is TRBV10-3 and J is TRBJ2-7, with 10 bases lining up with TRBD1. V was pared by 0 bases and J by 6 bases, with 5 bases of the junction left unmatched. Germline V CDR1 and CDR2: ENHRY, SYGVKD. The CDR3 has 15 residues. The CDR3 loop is CAISESRQGAIEQYF. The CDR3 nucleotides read TGTGCCATCAGTGAGTCTAGACAGGGGGCGATCGAGCAGTACTTC.

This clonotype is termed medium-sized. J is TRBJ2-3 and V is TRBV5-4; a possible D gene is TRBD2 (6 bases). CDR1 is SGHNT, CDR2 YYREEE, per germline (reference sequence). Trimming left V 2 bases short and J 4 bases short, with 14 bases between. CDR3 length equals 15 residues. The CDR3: CASSFRQEGSDTQYF. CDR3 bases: TGTGCCAGCAGCTTCCGTCAGGAGGGCTCAGATACGCAGTATTTT. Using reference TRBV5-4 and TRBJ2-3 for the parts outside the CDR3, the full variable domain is ETGVTQSPTHLIKTRGQQVTLRCSSQSGHNTVSWYQQALGQGPQFIFQYYREEENGRGNFPPRFSGLQFPNYSSELNVNALELDDSALYLCASSFRQEGSDTQYFGPGTRLTVL.

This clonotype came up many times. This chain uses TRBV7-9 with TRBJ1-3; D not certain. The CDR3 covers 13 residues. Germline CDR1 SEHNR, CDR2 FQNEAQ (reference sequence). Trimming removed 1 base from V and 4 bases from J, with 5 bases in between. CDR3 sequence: CASSLVVGNTIYF. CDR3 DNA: TGTGCCAGCAGCTTAGTCGTGGGAAACACCATATATTTT.

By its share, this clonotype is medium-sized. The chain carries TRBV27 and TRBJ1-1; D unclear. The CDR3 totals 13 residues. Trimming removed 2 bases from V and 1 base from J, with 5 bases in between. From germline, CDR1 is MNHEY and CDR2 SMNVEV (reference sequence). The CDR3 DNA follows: TGTGCCAGCAGTTTAGGATCGAACACTGAAGCTTTCTTT. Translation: CASSLGSNTEAFF.

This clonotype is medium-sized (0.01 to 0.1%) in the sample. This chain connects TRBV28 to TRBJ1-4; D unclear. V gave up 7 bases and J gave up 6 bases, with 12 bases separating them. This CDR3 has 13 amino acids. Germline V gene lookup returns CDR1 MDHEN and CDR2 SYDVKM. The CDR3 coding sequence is TGTGCCAGCAATACTTTGATCGATGAAAAACTGTTTTTT. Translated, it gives CASNTLIDEKLFF.

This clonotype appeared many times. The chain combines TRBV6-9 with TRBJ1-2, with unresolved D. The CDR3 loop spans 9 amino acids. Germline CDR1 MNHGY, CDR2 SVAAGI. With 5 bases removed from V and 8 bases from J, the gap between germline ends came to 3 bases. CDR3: CASSMGYTF. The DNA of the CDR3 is TGTGCCAGCAGTATGGGCTACACCTTC.

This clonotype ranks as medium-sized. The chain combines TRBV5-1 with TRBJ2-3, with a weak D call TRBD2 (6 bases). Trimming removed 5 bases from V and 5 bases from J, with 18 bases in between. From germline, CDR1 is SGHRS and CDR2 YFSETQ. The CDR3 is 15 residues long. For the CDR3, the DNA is TGCGCCAGCAGTCTCCCCGGGGGTTCAGGAGATACGCAGTATTTT. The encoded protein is CASSLPGGSGDTQYF.